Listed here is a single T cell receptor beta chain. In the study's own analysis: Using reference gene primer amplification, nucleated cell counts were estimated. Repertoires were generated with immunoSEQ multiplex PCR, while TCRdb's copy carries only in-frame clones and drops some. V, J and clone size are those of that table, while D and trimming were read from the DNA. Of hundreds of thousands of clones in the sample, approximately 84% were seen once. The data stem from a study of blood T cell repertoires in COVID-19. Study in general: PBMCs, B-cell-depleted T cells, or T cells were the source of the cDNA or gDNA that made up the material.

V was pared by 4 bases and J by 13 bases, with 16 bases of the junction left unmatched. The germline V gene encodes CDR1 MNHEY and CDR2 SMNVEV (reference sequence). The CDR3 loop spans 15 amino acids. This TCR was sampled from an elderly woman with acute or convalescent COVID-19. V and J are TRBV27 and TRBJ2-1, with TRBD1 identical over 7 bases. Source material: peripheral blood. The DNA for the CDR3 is TGTGCCAGCAGTTCGACAGGGATTCCCAATTCTGGACAGTTCTTC. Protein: CASSSTGIPNSGQFF.